This TCR beta chain was captured in a study of cytomegalovirus exposure and HLA in healthy donors. Overall study context: Most genotyped donors, approximately 77% of around 370, had Caucasian-associated genetic ancestry. General study points: Approximately 17,000 TCR beta sequences were associated with HLA alleles at 0.05 false discovery rate in a later analysis.

Notes on this clone: Its antigen remains unknown.

The V gene lost 7 bases and the J gene lost 3 bases, with 10 bases spanning the gap. The germline CDR1 and CDR2 sequences are SNHLY and FYNNEI. This CDR3 is built from 13 residues. PCR primers comprised 60 Vbeta and 13 Jbeta primers. Profiling relied on immunoSEQ multiplex PCR, and the TCRdb table lists in-frame clones only, not all of them. The data show about 180,000 clones, around 80% seen once. The V call is TRBV2, the J call TRBJ1-5, with D tentatively TRBD1 (6 bases). The origin of this receptor is a woman aged 30 to 39 in good health and CMV-seronegative. The sequenced sample consisted of PBMCs. The CDR3 spells CASIDRSNQPQHF. The CDR3 DNA sequence: TGTGCCAGCATTGACAGGTCCAATCAGCCCCAGCATTTT.